A single sample is the source of the 26 T cell receptor beta chains below, sequenced in a study of blood T cell repertoires in COVID-19. Here immunoSEQ multiplex PCR was the method, and the copy in TCRdb shows in-frame clones only, minus some. This sample carries over 250,000 clones, roughly 83% of them seen once, and the ten largest clones take almost 1.5%. The sequenced sample was peripheral blood. Receptors originate from a human donor with COVID-19, enrolled during active disease. The donor label of this sample is uncertain.

This rearrangement joins TRBV14 to TRBJ2-1; weak D call: TRBD1 (5 bases). Trimming pared 4 bases from V and 6 bases from J, leaving 19 bases between. Looked up from germline, CDR1 is SGHDN and CDR2 is FVKESK. The CDR3 has 16 residues. For the CDR3, the DNA is TGTGCCAGCAGCCCTCCGGGCAGGGTCCCCCTCAATGAGCAGTTCTTC. This codes for CASSPPGRVPLNEQFF.

This clone was found many times. This chain connects TRBV13 to TRBJ2-1; 10 positions match TRBD2. The V and J ends lost 5 bases and 9 bases, in that order; junction bases with no gene match: 10. This CDR3 has 15 residues. CDR1 and CDR2 from the germline V gene are PRHDT and FYEKMQ (reference sequence). Written as DNA, the CDR3 is TGTGCCAGCAGCCCCCCCCTAGCGGGAGCCCTTGAGCAGTTCTTC. It encodes CASSPPLAGALEQFF.

The table lists this clone with a few counts. CDR3 DNA: TGTGCCAGCAGAAGTATCGGGAGGTCCGGGGAGCTGTTTTTT. It specifies CASRSIGRSGELFF. This chain joins TRBV9 and TRBJ2-2, with 7 bases identical to TRBD2. The CDR3 covers 14 residues. CDR1 and CDR2 (germline): SGDLS, YYNGEE. The ends lost 5 bases at V and 6 bases at J; junction bases unmatched: 7.

V and J are TRBV27 and TRBJ2-1, with TRBD2 matching 12 bases. The V gene end was trimmed by 6 bases and the J gene end by 8 bases; junction bases not matched to a gene: 11. There are 16 residues in the CDR3. Germline lookup yields CDR1 MNHEY and CDR2 SMNVEV (reference sequence). Here the CDR3 reads CASSSALAGGPDEQFF. CDR3 nucleotide sequence: TGTGCCAGCAGCTCCGCGCTAGCGGGAGGGCCCGATGAGCAGTTCTTC.

V usage is TRBV12-5 and J usage is TRBJ2-1; weak D call: TRBD1 (5 bases). The ends were cut back, 2 bases at V and 7 bases at J, with 18 bases in the middle. The CDR3 loop spans 16 amino acids. CDR1 and CDR2 (germline): LGHNT, FRNRAP. The CDR3 DNA follows: TGTGCTAGTGGTTTGTCTACAGGTTCGATGGGGAATGAGCAGTTCTTC. Encoded protein: CASGLSTGSMGNEQFF.

The chain has TRBV15 and TRBJ1-4, with 8 bases fitting TRBD1. Germline-derived CDR1 and CDR2 are LNHNV and YYDKDF (reference sequence). J was trimmed by 5 bases and V by 1 base; bases with no gene match: 6. This CDR3 contains 16 residues. CDR3 in DNA: TGTGCCACCAGCAGAGTGCCCTGGACAGGGAATGAAAAACTGTTTTTT. Translation: CATSRVPWTGNEKLFF.

The chain couples TRBV9 to TRBJ2-2; TRBD2 agrees at 8 bases. CDR1 SGDLS and CDR2 YYNGEE come from the germline V gene. The J segment lost 1 base and the V segment lost 4 bases, leaving 12 bases of the junction unmatched. The CDR3 length is 18 residues. Here the CDR3 DNA reads TGTGCCAGCAGCCTATTCTCACCGCTAGCGGGGAACACCGGGGAGCTGTTTTTT. Its translation: CASSLFSPLAGNTGELFF.

The chain is built from TRBV19 and TRBJ1-5, with 7 bases identical to TRBD1. There are 15 residues in the CDR3. CDR1 and CDR2 from the germline V gene are LNHDA and SQIVND (reference sequence). V lost 7 bases to trimming and J lost 1 base; unmatched junction nucleotides: 7. CDR3 nucleotides: TGTGCCAGTACTCCCAGGGGGGACAGCAATCAGCCCCAGCATTTT. As protein: CASTPRGDSNQPQHF.

This sequence joins TRBV4-1 and TRBJ2-5; 14 bases are a match to TRBD2. Germline loops: CDR1 MGHRA, CDR2 YSYEKL. The CDR3 contains 19 residues. V lost 0 bases to trimming and J lost 5 bases; unmatched junction nucleotides: 11. The CDR3 bases are TGCGCCAGCAGCCAAGATCGGGGACTAGCGGGAGACTCGGGGGAGACCCAGTACTTC. This encodes CASSQDRGLAGDSGETQYF.

The CDR3 loop is CASSGPGSQETQYF. CDR3 nucleotides: TGCGCCAGCAGCGGACCAGGGTCCCAAGAGACCCAGTACTTC. V gene TRBV5-1 combines with J gene TRBJ2-5; a possible D gene is TRBD1 (5 bases). The V end lost 4 bases, the J end lost 1 base, and 11 bases lay between the germline ends. Per the germline V gene, CDR1 is SGHRS and CDR2 is YFSETQ. CDR3 length: 14 residues.

The V and J genes are TRBV28 and TRBJ2-1; D possibly corresponds to TRBD1 (5 bases). Trimming removed 8 bases at V and 0 bases at J, with 11 bases between. Germline loops: CDR1 MDHEN, CDR2 SYDVKM. The CDR3 runs 14 residues. The CDR3 sequence: CASGAINSYNEQFF. Written as DNA, the CDR3 is TGTGCCAGCGGGGCAATCAACTCCTACAATGAGCAGTTCTTC.

This clone was seen only once. The same CDR3 arises from other DNA sequences in this sample as well. This chain joins TRBV30 and TRBJ1-1, with D maybe TRBD1 (5 bases). Per the germline V gene, CDR1 is GTSNPN and CDR2 is SVGIG (reference sequence). The CDR3 runs to 14 residues. The V end was cut by 0 bases, the J end by 4 bases, with 12 bases between. As DNA, the CDR3 is TGTGCCTGGAGTGTTGGGCAGGGTAGCACTGAAGCTTTCTTT. This translates into CAWSVGQGSTEAFF.

The V call is TRBV28, the J call TRBJ2-3; TRBD2 agrees at 11 bases. CDR3 size: 19 residues. Germline CDR1 and CDR2: MDHEN and SYDVKM. With V trimmed by 2 bases and J by 3 bases, 13 bases remained unmatched. Written as DNA, the CDR3 is TGTGCCAGCAGTTTAGGGCTAGCGGGAGGTGGTGGGGGAACAGATACGCAGTATTTT. Amino acid sequence: CASSLGLAGGGGGTDTQYF.

V gene TRBV7-2 combines with J gene TRBJ2-1, with D unclear. Germline V lookup: CDR1 SGHTA, CDR2 FQGNSA. V was pared by 1 base and J by 1 base, with 5 bases between. This CDR3 comprises 14 residues. Here the CDR3 DNA reads TGTGCCAGCAGCTTAGAAATATCCTACAATGAGCAGTTCTTC. Translation gives CASSLEISYNEQFF.

V gene TRBV6-4 combines with J gene TRBJ2-2; the match to TRBD2 covers 12 bases. Germline-derived CDR1 and CDR2 are MRHNA and SNTAGT. The CDR3 is 16 amino acids. Trimming removed 6 bases from V and 1 base from J; junction bases left unmatched: 3. The CDR3 nucleotides read TGTGCCAGCAGCCCACTAGCGGGAGGGAACACCGGGGAGCTGTTTTTT. Its protein is CASSPLAGGNTGELFF.

The CDR3 DNA reads as TGTGCCAGCAGTCCATCGTCCGGGTTAAATCAGCCCCAGCATTTT. This translates into CASSPSSGLNQPQHF. The rearrangement uses TRBV27 and TRBJ1-5; no firm D call. Germline loops: CDR1 MNHEY, CDR2 SMNVEV (reference sequence). The germline V and J ends were trimmed by 5 bases and 4 bases, with 15 bases remaining between them. The CDR3 has 15 residues.

V gene TRBV3-1 (or the pseudogene TRBV3-2) combines with J gene TRBJ1-2; TRBD1 is a possible D gene (6 bases). V dropped 0 bases and J dropped 3 bases, with 8 bases sitting between them. The CDR3 contains 14 residues. Germline lookup yields CDR1 LGHDT and CDR2 YNNKEL (reference sequence). The CDR3 sequence: CASSQDRGYYGYTF. The CDR3 DNA reads as TGTGCCAGCAGCCAAGATAGGGGGTACTATGGCTACACCTTC.

The CDR3, as DNA: TGTGCCAGCAGCTTTAAAAGATACGGGAACTCTGGAAACACCATATATTTT. This sequence encodes CASSFKRYGNSGNTIYF. The J gene is TRBJ1-3, the V gene TRBV7-2; D uncertain. V was trimmed by 3 bases and J by 0 bases, leaving 15 bases between them. Per germline, CDR1 SGHTA and CDR2 FQGNSA. The CDR3 contains 17 residues.

V usage is TRBV19 and J usage is TRBJ2-1; D unresolved. The CDR3 extends over 14 amino acids. In germline, CDR1 is LNHDA, CDR2 SQIVND (reference sequence). V lost 3 bases and J 4 bases, leaving 10 bases between the germline ends. Here the CDR3 reads CASSIGGFYNEQFF. The CDR3 DNA is TGTGCCAGTAGTATCGGCGGTTTTTACAATGAGCAGTTCTTC.

CDR3 sequence reads: CASSLGSDTSNEQFF. In DNA form, the CDR3 reads TGCGCCAGCAGCTTGGGGTCGGACACATCCAATGAGCAGTTCTTC. This chain joins TRBV5-1 and TRBJ2-1, with a possible D match to TRBD1 (5 bases). V lost 0 bases and J 6 bases, leaving 13 bases between the germline ends. The CDR3 is 15 amino acids. Germline V gene data show CDR1 as SGHRS and CDR2 as YFSETQ.

Remarks on this clone: The junction departs from germline at one end; a sequencing error may be responsible. The chain uses TRBV11-1 and TRBJ2-1; 8 bases align to TRBD2. This CDR3 has 16 residues. CDR1 SGHAT and CDR2 FQDESV come from the germline V gene (reference sequence). CDR3 sequence: CVSSSTSGESYNEQFF. DNA of the CDR3: TGTGTCAGCAGCTCAACTAGCGGAGAGTCCTACAATGAGCAGTTCTTC.

This chain joins TRBV5-6 and TRBJ2-5, with TRBD1 as a possible D gene (5 bases). The germline V and J ends were trimmed by 2 bases and 5 bases, with 16 bases remaining between them. Germline lookup yields CDR1 SGHDT and CDR2 YYEEEE. CDR3 length equals 15 residues. The CDR3 DNA sequence: TGTGCCAGCAGCTTCTACCTCAGGGTCGGGGAGACCCAGTACTTC. It yields the protein CASSFYLRVGETQYF.

The V gene is TRBV3-1 (or the pseudogene TRBV3-2), the J gene TRBJ1-2, with D perhaps matching TRBD1 (5 bases). CDR3 length equals 14 residues. Trimming took 1 base from V and 3 from J, leaving 9 bases between them. CDR1 is LGHDT and CDR2 is YNNKEL in the germline V gene (reference sequence). The DNA for the CDR3 is TGTGCCAGCAGCCAAGTGGCCAGGGACTATGGCTACACCTTC. Its translation: CASSQVARDYGYTF.

The rearrangement uses TRBV6-5 and TRBJ1-3; 11 nucleotides line up with TRBD1. Trimming removed 6 bases from V and 8 bases from J; junction bases left unmatched: 3. This CDR3 comprises 13 residues. The germline CDR1 and CDR2 sequences are MNHEY and SVGAGI. The CDR3 DNA sequence: TGTGCCAGCAGCGGACAGGGGGCGGACACCATATATTTT. Encoded protein: CASSGQGADTIYF.

The chain recombines TRBV28 with TRBJ2-7; D is perhaps TRBD1 (6 bases). Trimming stripped 6 bases from V and 2 bases from J, with 14 bases between. The CDR3 totals 14 residues. In germline, CDR1 is MDHEN, CDR2 SYDVKM. CDR3 DNA sequence: TGTGCCAGCAGGGGGGCGGCTCCCACCTACGAGCAGTACTTC. Translated: CASRGAAPTYEQYF.

V and J are TRBV5-1 and TRBJ1-3; 7 bases fit TRBD1. V lost 3 bases, J lost 3 bases, and 3 bases stayed unmatched. CDR3 size: 14 residues. In germline, CDR1 is SGHRS, CDR2 YFSETQ. In DNA form, the CDR3 reads TGCGCCAGCAGCTCCACAGGGGTTGGAAACACCATATATTTT. Encoded protein: CASSSTGVGNTIYF.